The text below deals with one T cell receptor beta chain. Its antigen is not identified. The sample carries other DNA sequences with the same CDR3. The record originates from a study of shared clonotypes between healthy human individuals. This table comes from immunoSEQ multiplex PCR, and its TCRdb copy is limited to in-frame clones, with some not included. This sample has about 2.4 million clones, with more than 90% found just once. This CDR3 has 14 amino acids. The V end lost 5 bases, the J end lost 5 bases, and 13 bases lay between the germline ends. Per the germline V gene, CDR1 is MDHEN and CDR2 is SYDVKM. The donors, healthy adults who were HIV-negative, had experienced no recent acute infections or vaccinations. General study results and limits: Sampling included only blood; tissue repertoires likely differ.

The genes are TRBV28 and TRBJ2-1, with a tentative D call TRBD1 (6 bases). This sequence originates from a young man in good health. The material sequenced was naive CD4+ T cells sorted from blood. Indicated subset: CD45RA+ positively selected. The CDR3 bases are TGTGCCAGCAGTCCTCCGGACAGAAACAATGAGCAGTTCTTC. It translates to CASSPPDRNNEQFF.